Following are 20 T cell receptor beta chains from one sample sequenced in a study of blood T cell repertoires in COVID-19. Sequencing was performed with immunoSEQ multiplex PCR; in TCRdb, only in-frame clones are kept and a portion is missing. Of 150,000 to 200,000 clones listed, roughly four fifths are singletons. Input material: peripheral blood. Receptors originate from a woman between 70 and 85 years old with COVID-19, enrolled during active disease.

The rearrangement links TRBV19 to TRBJ1-1; D perhaps matches TRBD1 (6 bases). The CDR3 is 12 amino acids. Germline V gene sequence: CDR1 LNHDA, CDR2 SQIVND (reference sequence). V was cut by 9 bases and J by 1 base, with 9 bases left in between. The CDR3 region is CASYRENTEAFF. CDR3 coding DNA: TGTGCCAGCTACAGGGAGAACACTGAAGCTTTCTTT.

This CDR3 reads CASSWGPINSPLHF. CDR3 bases: TGCGCCAGCAGCTGGGGCCCTATTAATTCACCCCTCCACTTT. J is TRBJ1-6 and V is TRBV4-3; D possibly corresponds to TRBD1 (5 bases). The V and J ends lost 5 bases and 6 bases respectively, with 11 bases between them. CDR3 length: 14 amino acids. Germline CDR1 LGHNA, CDR2 YSLEER.

This clone was found once. This chain links TRBV7-2 with TRBJ2-5; D possibly corresponds to TRBD2 (5 bases). In germline, CDR1 is SGHTA, CDR2 FQGNSA. V lost 5 bases and J lost 4, with 11 bases in between. CDR3 size: 13 residues. Here the CDR3 DNA reads TGTGCCAGCAGCGGGAGTCGGGGAGAGACCCAGTACTTC. Its translation: CASSGSRGETQYF.

The rearrangement uses TRBV28 and TRBJ2-7; D ambiguous. CDR1 and CDR2 (germline): MDHEN, SYDVKM. The CDR3 covers 13 residues. Trimming shortened V by 1 base and J by 2 bases, and 6 bases separated the two germline ends. The CDR3 sequence: CASSLSVTYEQYF. The DNA of the CDR3 is TGTGCCAGCAGTTTATCGGTTACCTACGAGCAGTACTTC. The full variable domain, its missing parts supplied by reference TRBV28 and TRBJ2-7, is DVKVTQSSRYLVKRTGEKVFLECVQDMDHENMFWYRQDPGLGLRLIYFSYDVKMKEKGDIPEGYSVSREKKERFSLILESASTNQTSMYLCASSLSVTYEQYFGPGTRLTVT.

The CDR3 loop is CASLPLAGVADEQFF. CDR3 nucleotides: TGTGCCAGCCTCCCTTTAGCGGGAGTAGCGGATGAGCAGTTCTTC. The V gene is TRBV25-1, the J gene TRBJ2-1, with 9 bases identical to TRBD2. Germline loops: CDR1 MGHDK, CDR2 SYGVNS. V lost 8 bases, J lost 8 bases, and 13 bases stayed unmatched. The CDR3 has 15 amino acids.

The V and J genes are TRBV30 and TRBJ1-1; D remains unclear. The CDR3 runs 13 residues. Germline V gene data show CDR1 as GTSNPN and CDR2 as SVGIG (reference sequence). Trimming removed 5 bases from V and 5 bases from J, with 15 bases in between. The CDR3 here is CAWAPLGDTEAFF. The CDR3 DNA is TGTGCCTGGGCGCCCCTCGGGGATACTGAAGCTTTCTTT.

This sequence joins TRBV5-4 and TRBJ2-1, with 10 positions matching TRBD2. In germline, CDR1 is SGHNT, CDR2 YYREEE (reference sequence). The CDR3 is 14 amino acids. The V and J ends lost 5 bases and 9 bases, in that order; junction bases with no gene match: 8. The CDR3 sequence: CASRAAGGPLEQFF. DNA of the CDR3: TGTGCCAGCAGGGCAGCGGGAGGGCCGCTTGAGCAGTTCTTC.

The chain couples TRBV5-5 to TRBJ2-3; 8 bases are a match to TRBD2. V dropped 0 bases and J dropped 7; count of bases not matched to a gene: 10. CDR3 size: 16 residues. Looked up from germline, CDR1 is SGHKS and CDR2 is YYEKEE (reference sequence). CDR3 protein: CASSLVSGLAGYTQYF. CDR3 nucleotides: TGTGCCAGCAGCTTGGTAAGCGGACTAGCTGGGTATACGCAGTATTTT.

CDR3 in amino acids: CASSWAGTGVTDTQYF. In DNA, the CDR3 is TGCGCCAGCAGCTGGGCCGGGACAGGGGTCACAGATACGCAGTATTTT. The chain combines TRBV5-1 with TRBJ2-3; 10 nucleotides align to TRBD1. Trimming at V came to 3 bases and at J to 2 bases, leaving 6 bases not matched to a gene. CDR3 length: 16 residues. From germline, CDR1 is SGHRS and CDR2 YFSETQ.

This sequence joins TRBV30 and TRBJ2-2; 11 bases are a match to TRBD2. The germline CDR1 and CDR2 sequences are GTSNPN and SVGIG (reference sequence). The CDR3 runs 16 residues. After removal of 0 bases from V and 4 bases from J, the junction contained 4 bases not matched to a gene. The CDR3: CAWSVVLAGGTGELFF. For the CDR3, the DNA is TGTGCCTGGAGTGTAGTGCTAGCGGGAGGCACCGGGGAGCTGTTTTTT.

This rearrangement joins TRBV18 to TRBJ1-3; TRBD1 is a possible D gene (5 bases). The V and J ends lost 2 bases and 4 bases respectively, with 12 bases between them. The CDR3 is made up of 15 amino acids. Germline CDR1 KGHSH, CDR2 LQKENI. DNA for the CDR3: TGTGCCAGCTCACCAATCGGGCAGGGAGGAAACACCATATATTTT. Protein product: CASSPIGQGGNTIYF.

The CDR3 loop is CASRFDGEKLFF. The CDR3 bases are TGCGCCAGCAGGTTTGACGGGGAAAAACTGTTTTTT. The chain joins TRBV5-1 to TRBJ1-4, with no clear D. V was trimmed by 5 bases and J by 8 bases, leaving 10 bases between them. CDR1 SGHRS and CDR2 YFSETQ come from the germline V gene. The length of the CDR3 is 12 residues.

The V and J genes are TRBV19 and TRBJ2-1, with 12 bases matching TRBD1. The CDR3 runs to 16 residues. Per germline, CDR1 LNHDA and CDR2 SQIVND (reference sequence). V lost 6 bases, J lost 7 bases, and 10 bases stayed unmatched. CDR3 bases: TGTGCCAGTAGCACCTGGGGACAGGGGGCTGTAAATGAGCAGTTCTTC. As protein: CASSTWGQGAVNEQFF.

This clone was detected a few times. This chain uses TRBV30 with TRBJ1-2; maybe TRBD1 (6 bases). Trimming removed 1 base from V and 3 bases from J, with 9 bases in between. Germline V CDR1 and CDR2: GTSNPN, SVGIG (reference sequence). The CDR3 runs 13 residues. The CDR3 nucleotides are TGTGCCTGGAGTGAGGACAGTCACTATGGCTACACCTTC. It specifies CAWSEDSHYGYTF.

This chain's CDR3 is CASSPQHSLLNTEAFF. The CDR3 DNA reads as TGTGCCAGCTCACCTCAACACAGCTTGTTGAACACTGAAGCTTTCTTT. V gene TRBV18 combines with J gene TRBJ1-1; no firm D call. V lost 3 bases and J lost 0, with 14 bases in between. CDR3 length: 16 amino acids. Looked up from germline, CDR1 is KGHSH and CDR2 is LQKENI. The full variable domain, rest sourced from reference TRBV18 and TRBJ1-1, is NAGVMQNPRHLVRRRGQEARLRCSPMKGHSHVYWYRQLPEEGLKFMVYLQKENIIDESGMPKERFSAEFPKEGPSILRIQQVVRGDSAAYFCASSPQHSLLNTEAFFGQGTRLTVV.

This clone has a single count. This chain connects TRBV9 to TRBJ2-3; 11 bases match TRBD2. CDR3 length: 16 residues. CDR1 is SGDLS and CDR2 is YYNGEE in the germline V gene. V shed 3 bases, J shed 6 bases, and the junction held 9 bases outside the gene matches. CDR3 sequence reads: CASSDPWASGGDTQYF. CDR3 nucleotides: TGTGCCAGCAGCGACCCCTGGGCTAGCGGGGGGGATACGCAGTATTTT.

The chain employs TRBV3-1 (or the pseudogene TRBV3-2) and TRBJ1-5; D not certain. CDR1 LGHDT and CDR2 YNNKEL come from the germline V gene (reference sequence). V was clipped by 4 bases and J by 9 bases, with 10 bases between them. The CDR3 has 12 residues. CDR3 nucleotides: TGTGCCAGCAGCCCTCTGGGAGGGCCCCAGCATTTT. Translated: CASSPLGGPQHF.

This clone was seen only a few times. This CDR3 reads CASSQGTGGGTDTQYF. The CDR3 bases are TGTGCCAGCAGCCAAGGGACAGGGGGGGGCACAGATACGCAGTATTTT. V gene TRBV7-7 combines with J gene TRBJ2-3; the match to TRBD1 covers 11 bases. J was trimmed by 1 base and V by 5 bases; bases with no gene match: 5. This CDR3 is built from 16 residues. CDR1 is SSHAT, CDR2 FNYEAQ, per germline (reference sequence).

The chain uses TRBV25-1 and TRBJ2-1; the match to TRBD2 covers 7 bases. After removal of 5 bases from V and 3 bases from J, the junction contained 13 bases not matched to a gene. Germline V lookup: CDR1 MGHDK, CDR2 SYGVNS. This CDR3 comprises 17 residues. The CDR3: CASSKPPAPGGYNEQFF. CDR3 sequence (DNA): TGTGCCAGCAGTAAACCTCCAGCCCCGGGGGGCTACAATGAGCAGTTCTTC. The full variable domain, rest sourced from reference TRBV25-1 and TRBJ2-1, is EADIYQTPRYLVIGTGKKITLECSQTMGHDKMYWYQQDPGMELHLIHYSYGVNSTEKGDLSSESTVSRIRTEHFPLTLESARPSHTSQYLCASSKPPAPGGYNEQFFGPGTRLTVL.

The V call is TRBV15, the J call TRBJ2-5; TRBD1 matches at 9 bases. Losses at the gene ends were 2 bases for V and 4 bases for J; bases not matched to a gene: 5. Germline V CDR1 and CDR2: LNHNV, YYDKDF (reference sequence). The CDR3 spans 15 residues. The CDR3 spells CATSRQTGGTETQYF. DNA for the CDR3: TGTGCCACCAGCAGACAGACAGGGGGGACAGAGACCCAGTACTTC.